The 26 T cell receptor beta chains reported below all come from one sample, sequenced in a study of shared clonotypes between healthy human individuals. Profiling relied on immunoSEQ multiplex PCR, and the TCRdb table lists in-frame clones only, not all of them. The top ten clones hold more than 1.5% of a sample with about 2.1 million clones, over 85% of them seen once. CD45RO-negative, CCR7-selected cells formed the naive CD8 fraction, which excluded terminally differentiated effector memory CD45RA+ cells. Material for sequencing was naive CD8+ T cells from PBMCs. These receptors all come from a man aged 18 to 30 in good health. Some clones in this sample may be carry-over from other donors' samples.

Only one count was recorded for this clone. This sequence joins TRBV7-2 and TRBJ2-3, with TRBD2 matching over 11 bases. Germline trimming cut 4 bases from V and 0 bases from J; bases unmatched to any gene: 3. The CDR3 runs 16 residues. Germline loops: CDR1 SGHTA, CDR2 FQGNSA. CDR3 bases: TGTGCCAGCAGCTACTGGACTAGCGGGAGCACAGATACGCAGTATTTT. Its protein is CASSYWTSGSTDTQYF.

The V call is TRBV4-1, the J call TRBJ2-7, with TRBD1 as a possible D gene (5 bases). The germline CDR1 and CDR2 sequences are MGHRA and YSYEKL. The CDR3 sequence is 15 residues long. Trimming took off 2 bases at V and 0 bases at J, with 11 bases between the two ends. CDR3 region: CASSQPTASSYEQYF. CDR3 nucleotides: TGCGCCAGCAGCCAACCGACAGCGAGCTCCTACGAGCAGTACTTC.

The chain combines TRBV28 with TRBJ1-3; no reliable D call. CDR1 and CDR2 from the germline V gene are MDHEN and SYDVKM. The V end was cut by 6 bases, the J end by 2 bases, with 17 bases between. The CDR3 totals 16 residues. This CDR3 is CASSIPRTLTGNTIYF. CDR3 DNA sequence: TGTGCCAGCAGCATCCCCCGGACTTTGACTGGAAACACCATATATTTT.

About this clone: Distinct nucleotide sequences in the sample also encode this CDR3. The chain uses TRBV7-9 and TRBJ1-1; D ambiguous. Trimming cost V 1 base and J 2 bases, with 8 bases left between them. The CDR3 is 14 amino acids. The germline gives CDR1 SEHNR, CDR2 FQNEAQ (reference sequence). DNA for the CDR3: TGTGCCAGCAGCTTAGTTCGGGGAAACACTGAAGCTTTCTTT. Translation gives CASSLVRGNTEAFF.

The V and J genes are TRBV10-2 and TRBJ1-1, with 7 bases that match TRBD1. Germline V lookup: CDR1 WSHSY, CDR2 SAAADI. CDR3 size: 13 residues. J lost 4 bases, V lost 8 bases, and 7 bases had no gene match. The CDR3 sequence: CASGSTGLTEAFF. The CDR3 nucleotides are TGCGCCAGCGGTTCGACAGGGCTCACTGAAGCTTTCTTT.

This chain connects TRBV4-2 to TRBJ2-4, with TRBD2 identical over 7 bases. Trimming at V came to 0 bases and at J to 1 base, leaving 6 bases not matched to a gene. The CDR3 consists of 17 residues. CDR1 LGHNA and CDR2 YNFKEQ come from the germline V gene. The CDR3 sequence is CASSQEIPRGAKNIQYF. CDR3 DNA: TGTGCCAGCAGCCAAGAAATTCCGCGGGGGGCCAAAAACATTCAGTACTTC.

The rearrangement joins TRBV28 to TRBJ2-5; weak D call: TRBD2 (6 bases). The length of the CDR3 is 14 residues. V lost 4 bases, J lost 3 bases, and 12 bases lay in between. Germline V CDR1 and CDR2: MDHEN, SYDVKM. CDR3 region: CASSSTGGEETQYF. The CDR3 DNA reads as TGTGCCAGCAGTTCCACCGGAGGGGAAGAGACCCAGTACTTC.

The chain carries TRBV11-1 and TRBJ2-7; a possible D gene is TRBD2 (5 bases). Between the trimmed V and J ends, which lost 3 bases and 6 bases, there was a span of 12 bases. This CDR3 is 13 amino acids long. CDR1 is SGHAT and CDR2 is FQDESV in the germline V gene (reference sequence). In DNA form, the CDR3 reads TGTGCCAGCAGCTTTACCCGGGGTAGCGAGCAGTACTTC. Its translation is CASSFTRGSEQYF.

V usage is TRBV11-2 and J usage is TRBJ2-1; TRBD2 matches 11 bases. Germline lookup yields CDR1 SGHAT and CDR2 FQNNGV. Trimming removed 5 bases from V and 3 bases from J; junction bases left unmatched: 6. The CDR3 is made up of 16 amino acids. CDR3 protein: CASSTGTSGIYNEQFF. The CDR3, as DNA: TGTGCCAGCAGCACCGGGACTAGCGGAATCTACAATGAGCAGTTCTTC.

The chain combines TRBV9 with TRBJ2-7; TRBD1 agrees at 8 bases. This CDR3 is 14 amino acids long. Germline V gene data show CDR1 as SGDLS and CDR2 as YYNGEE. The ends lost 4 bases at V and 1 base at J; junction bases unmatched: 4. CDR3 coding DNA: TGTGCCAGCAGCTCGCGACAGGGGTCCTACGAGCAGTACTTC. It specifies CASSSRQGSYEQYF.

Here the CDR3 DNA reads TGTGCCAGCAGCTCCTACAGCGGGAGAAAGACCCAGTACTTC. Amino acids: CASSSYSGRKTQYF. The chain is built from TRBV27 and TRBJ2-5; 8 bases align to TRBD2. Trimming took 6 bases from V and 6 from J; bases not matched to a gene: 9. Germline CDR1 reads MNHEY; CDR2 reads SMNVEV (reference sequence). The CDR3 runs to 14 residues.

V is TRBV7-9 and J is TRBJ1-5, with no clear D. Germline-derived CDR1 and CDR2 are SEHNR and FQNEAQ (reference sequence). The CDR3 sequence is 13 residues long. Deletions cut 1 base from V and 9 bases from J, with 10 bases between. In nucleotides, the CDR3 is TGTGCCAGCAGCTTAGACGGTCTACGGCCCCAGCATTTT. It specifies CASSLDGLRPQHF.

The V call is TRBV27, the J call TRBJ2-1, with 14 bases fitting TRBD2. V lost 7 bases, J lost 6 bases, and 5 bases stayed unmatched. Germline loops: CDR1 MNHEY, CDR2 SMNVEV (reference sequence). The CDR3 has 15 residues. CDR3: CASTAGTSGSNEQFF. DNA for the CDR3: TGTGCCAGCACCGCCGGGACTAGCGGGAGCAATGAGCAGTTCTTC.

This clone has only a few counts. In the same sample, other DNA sequences code for this CDR3. The V and J genes are TRBV27 and TRBJ2-1, with D maybe TRBD2 (5 bases). The V and J ends lost 4 bases and 4 bases respectively, with 11 bases between them. The CDR3 is made up of 14 amino acids. Per the germline V gene, CDR1 is MNHEY and CDR2 is SMNVEV (reference sequence). The CDR3 nucleotides read TGTGCCAGCAGTTCTGGACTTGCGTACAATGAGCAGTTCTTC. Protein: CASSSGLAYNEQFF.

The chain uses TRBV6-1 and TRBJ2-5, with 7 positions matching TRBD1. The CDR3 extends over 16 amino acids. After removal of 3 bases from V and 4 bases from J, the junction contained 11 bases not matched to a gene. The germline CDR1 and CDR2 sequences are MNHNS and SASEGT. The chain's CDR3 is CASSDRLDRVTETQYF. The CDR3 DNA follows: TGTGCCAGCAGTGACAGACTCGACAGGGTAACAGAGACCCAGTACTTC.

The chain uses TRBV6-4 and TRBJ2-5; D is ambiguous. Germline CDR1 is MRHNA and CDR2 is SNTAGT. Trimming cost V 6 bases and J 1 base, with 15 bases left between them. The CDR3 is 15 amino acids. CDR3 in DNA: TGTGCCAGCAGCCCATCCTCTGCCCCCCAAGAGACCCAGTACTTC. It is translated as CASSPSSAPQETQYF.

The rearrangement links TRBV4-3 to TRBJ1-4, with 8 bases identical to TRBD1. Germline CDR1 LGHNA, CDR2 YSLEER. V was clipped by 0 bases and J by 7 bases; unmatched bases: 7. This CDR3 comprises 16 residues. The CDR3 DNA sequence: TGCGCCAGCAGCCAAGACGACAGGGGTGAGGGTGAAAAACTGTTTTTT. Its translation: CASSQDDRGEGEKLFF.

The chain uses TRBV19 and TRBJ2-1; perhaps TRBD2 as D (6 bases). Germline CDR1 and CDR2: LNHDA and SQIVND (reference sequence). The CDR3 is made up of 14 amino acids. V was clipped by 1 base and J by 4 bases, with 8 bases between them. The CDR3 bases are TGTGCCAGTAGTATAGGTAGCGGTTACAATGAGCAGTTCTTC. It encodes CASSIGSGYNEQFF.

The rearrangement links TRBV29-1 to TRBJ2-3; the match to TRBD2 covers 8 bases. With V trimmed by 4 bases and J by 2 bases, 5 bases remained unmatched. Germline-derived CDR1 and CDR2 are SQVTM and ANQGSEA. This CDR3 comprises 14 residues. CDR3 loop: CSVGGGRITDTQYF. In nucleotides, the CDR3 is TGCAGCGTTGGGGGCGGGAGGATCACAGATACGCAGTATTTT.

This chain uses TRBV9 with TRBJ1-3, with D perhaps TRBD1 (5 bases). The CDR3 has 14 residues. Trimming took off 8 bases at V and 0 bases at J, with 12 bases between the two ends. Germline V lookup: CDR1 SGDLS, CDR2 YYNGEE. CDR3 bases: TGTGCCAGTGGAGAGGGGAGCTCTGGAAACACCATATATTTT. Translating gives CASGEGSSGNTIYF.

A word on this clone: Other DNA sequences in the same sample also yield this CDR3. The genes are TRBV6-5 and TRBJ2-1; TRBD1 matches at 8 bases. V shed 5 bases, J shed 0 bases, and the junction held 3 bases outside the gene matches. This CDR3 is 15 amino acids long. Germline values: CDR1 MNHEY, CDR2 SVGAGI. The CDR3 region is CASSLDRGSYNEQFF. CDR3 coding DNA: TGTGCCAGCAGTCTCGACAGGGGCTCCTACAATGAGCAGTTCTTC.

The rearrangement joins TRBV14 to TRBJ2-1; D unresolved. The CDR3 loop spans 13 amino acids. Germline CDR1 is SGHDN and CDR2 is FVKESK. V shed 3 bases and J shed 9 bases, with 12 bases lying between them. The CDR3 sequence: CASSHRVLLEQFF. DNA for the CDR3: TGTGCCAGCAGCCACCGGGTGTTGCTTGAGCAGTTCTTC. The entire variable domain, with the rest obtained from reference TRBV14 and TRBJ2-1, is as follows: EAGVTQFPSHSVIEKGQTVTLRCDPISGHDNLYWYRRVMGKEIKFLLHFVKESKQDESGMPNNRFLAERTGGTYSTLKVQPAELEDSGVYFCASSHRVLLEQFFGPGTRLTVL.

This chain uses TRBV5-6 with TRBJ1-2, with D perhaps TRBD1 (6 bases). CDR1 SGHDT and CDR2 YYEEEE come from the germline V gene. The V gene lost 2 bases and the J gene lost 7 bases, with 15 bases spanning the gap. This CDR3 contains 14 residues. As DNA, the CDR3 is TGTGCCAGCAGCTTCGGTGGGGGGCAGGTTGGCTACACCTTC. Amino acids: CASSFGGGQVGYTF.

This chain uses TRBV7-6 with TRBJ2-1; 11 nucleotides agree with TRBD2. Germline lookup yields CDR1 SGHVS and CDR2 FNYEAQ. The CDR3 is 17 residues long. Unmatched junction bases numbered 10, after V lost 6 bases and J lost 3 bases. The CDR3 DNA follows: TGTGCCAGCAGTTATAGACTAGCGGGACACGACTACAATGAGCAGTTCTTC. Protein: CASSYRLAGHDYNEQFF.

The table lists this clone with a count of one. The gene calls are TRBV4-3 and TRBJ1-2; a weak D match, TRBD1 (5 bases). The V and J ends lost 1 base and 4 bases respectively, with 16 bases between them. Germline V gene data show CDR1 as LGHNA and CDR2 as YSLEER. The CDR3 runs to 16 residues. CDR3 sequence reads: CASSQVIYETVYGYTF. Here the CDR3 DNA reads TGCGCCAGCAGCCAAGTGATTTATGAGACAGTCTATGGCTACACCTTC.

This rearrangement joins TRBV10-1 to TRBJ1-1; TRBD1 matches 10 bases. Germline V gene lookup returns CDR1 WNHNN and CDR2 SYGVQD (reference sequence). The CDR3 is made up of 15 amino acids. The J segment lost 4 bases and the V segment lost 4 bases, leaving 6 bases of the junction unmatched. Here the CDR3 DNA reads TGCGCCAGCAGTGGGACAGGGGGTATCGGCACTGAAGCTTTCTTT. It is translated as CASSGTGGIGTEAFF.